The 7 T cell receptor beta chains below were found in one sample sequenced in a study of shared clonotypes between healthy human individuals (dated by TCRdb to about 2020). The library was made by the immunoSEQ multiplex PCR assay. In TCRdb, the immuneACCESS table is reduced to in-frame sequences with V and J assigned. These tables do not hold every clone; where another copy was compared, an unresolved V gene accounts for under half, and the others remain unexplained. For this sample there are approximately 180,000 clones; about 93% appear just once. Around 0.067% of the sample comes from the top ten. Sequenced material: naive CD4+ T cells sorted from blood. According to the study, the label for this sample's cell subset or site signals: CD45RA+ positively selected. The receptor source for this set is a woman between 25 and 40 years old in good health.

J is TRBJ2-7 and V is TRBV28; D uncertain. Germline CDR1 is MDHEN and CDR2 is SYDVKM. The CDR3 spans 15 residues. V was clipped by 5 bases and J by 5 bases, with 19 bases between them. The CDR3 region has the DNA TGTGCCAGCAGTCCACAGCACCTCCAAGACAACGAGCAGTACTTC. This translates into CASSPQHLQDNEQYF.

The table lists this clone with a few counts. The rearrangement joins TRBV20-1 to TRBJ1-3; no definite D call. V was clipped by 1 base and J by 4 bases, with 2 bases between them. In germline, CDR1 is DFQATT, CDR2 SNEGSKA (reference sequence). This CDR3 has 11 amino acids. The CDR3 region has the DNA TGCAGTGCTAGAGCAGGAAACACCATATATTTT. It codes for CSARAGNTIYF.

The CDR3 loop is CASSFWDYEQYF. CDR3 in DNA: TGTGCCAGCAGTTTTTGGGACTACGAGCAGTACTTC. The V call is TRBV28, the J call TRBJ2-7; no definite D call. Germline CDR1 MDHEN, CDR2 SYDVKM. Trimming removed 3 bases at V and 3 bases at J, with 6 bases between. The CDR3 runs 12 residues. The full variable domain, in which reference TRBV28 and TRBJ2-7 provide the parts outside the CDR3, is DVKVTQSSRYLVKRTGEKVFLECVQDMDHENMFWYRQDPGLGLRLIYFSYDVKMKEKGDIPEGYSVSREKKERFSLILESASTNQTSMYLCASSFWDYEQYFGPGTRLTVT.

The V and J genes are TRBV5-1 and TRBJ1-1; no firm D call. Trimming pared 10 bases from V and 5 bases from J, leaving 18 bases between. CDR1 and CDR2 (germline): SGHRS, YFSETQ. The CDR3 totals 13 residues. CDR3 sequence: CAEFSRAGTEAFF. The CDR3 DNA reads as TGCGCCGAATTCAGCCGGGCGGGGACTGAAGCTTTCTTT. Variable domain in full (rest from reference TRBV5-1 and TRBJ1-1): KAGVTQTPRYLIKTRGQQVTLSCSPISGHRSVSWYQQTPGQGLQFLFEYFSETQRNKGNFPGRFSGRQFSNSRSEMNVSTLELGDSALYLCAEFSRAGTEAFFGQGTRLTVV.

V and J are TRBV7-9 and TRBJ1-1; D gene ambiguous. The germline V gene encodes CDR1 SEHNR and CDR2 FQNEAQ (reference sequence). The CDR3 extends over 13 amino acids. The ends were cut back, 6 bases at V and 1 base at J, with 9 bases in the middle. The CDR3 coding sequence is TGTGCCAGCAGTTTGCGGTGGAACACTGAAGCTTTCTTT. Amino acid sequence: CASSLRWNTEAFF.

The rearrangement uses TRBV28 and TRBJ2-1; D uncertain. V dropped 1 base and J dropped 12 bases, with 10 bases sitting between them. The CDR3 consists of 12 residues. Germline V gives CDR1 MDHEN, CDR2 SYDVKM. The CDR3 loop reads CASSLLSLGQFF. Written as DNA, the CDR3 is TGTGCCAGCAGTTTATTAAGTTTGGGGCAGTTCTTC.

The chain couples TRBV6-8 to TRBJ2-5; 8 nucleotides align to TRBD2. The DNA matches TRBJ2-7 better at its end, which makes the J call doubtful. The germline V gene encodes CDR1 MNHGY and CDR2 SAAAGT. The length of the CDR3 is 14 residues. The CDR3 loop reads CANPREGGIHEQYF. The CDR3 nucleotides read TGTGCCAACCCCCGGGAGGGCGGGATCCACGAGCAGTACTTC.